These 14 T cell receptor beta chains were sequenced from one sample in a study of tumor and adjacent non-tumor tissue in lung cancer. The template was RNA from unsorted bulk tissue. Distant lung tissue was collected more than 3 cm away from the tumor edge. TCRbeta libraries were built with three rounds of nested PCR, modified from ARM-PCR. TCRdb recomputed calls from the multiplex PCR reads with MiXCR, one row per CDR3 protein. The data contain under 80,000 distinct CDR3 sequences, around three quarters of them seen just once; the ten biggest clones take up under 45%. Source material: distant non-tumor lung tissue. The receptor source for this set is a man aged 60-69 years with non-small cell lung cancer.

As regards this clonotype: The junction departs from germline at one end; a sequencing error may be responsible. The chain links TRBV5-4 to TRBJ2-3; 8 bases map to TRBD2. Germline loops: CDR1 SGHNT, CDR2 YYREEE (reference sequence). The CDR3 runs to 16 residues. This CDR3 is CASGPIKREPGNTQYF. The CDR3 DNA is TGTGCCAGCGGCCCTATCAAGCGGGAGCCGGGAAATACACAGTATTTT.

V is TRBV5-1 and J is TRBJ2-7, with a possible D match to TRBD1 (6 bases). CDR3 length equals 18 residues. V was pared by 3 bases and J by 5 bases, with 27 bases between. The germline V gene has CDR1 SGHRS and CDR2 YFSETQ. As DNA, the CDR3 is TGCGCCAGCAGCTGGACGAGACAGGCCGCGGGTCCTGACCACGAGCAGTACTTC. Protein product: CASSWTRQAAGPDHEQYF.

The genes are TRBV5-5 and TRBJ2-3; D ambiguous. The CDR3 covers 16 residues. Germline V gene data show CDR1 as SGHKS and CDR2 as YYEKEE (reference sequence). The V end was cut by 7 bases, the J end by 1 base, with 19 bases between. The CDR3 DNA reads TGTGCCAGCGGCGCCTTGTCGACTCGCCGCACAGATACGCAGTATTTT. Translating gives CASGALSTRRTDTQYF.

Comment on this clonotype: Germline is not matched at one junction end, which may reflect a read error. V gene TRBV20-1 combines with J gene TRBJ2-5, with D possibly being TRBD1 (6 bases). The CDR3 is 12 residues long. Germline assignment: CDR1 DFQATT and CDR2 SNEGSKA (reference sequence). CDR3 sequence (DNA): TGCAGTGCTGAGGGGGATGAAGAGACCCACTACTTC. Encoded protein: CSAEGDEETHYF.

On this clonotype: Lacking the conserved final phenylalanine or tryptophan, this CDR3 likely reflects a read error. The chain couples TRBV11-3 to TRBJ2-5; TRBD1 is a possible D gene (6 bases). The length of the CDR3 is 15 residues. The germline V gene has CDR1 SGHNT and CDR2 YENEEA. CDR3 nucleotide sequence: TGTGCCAGCAACTTAGCACCGGACAGTCAAGAGACCCAGTACTTA. Translated, it gives CASNLAPDSQETQYL.

As regards this clonotype: Germline is not matched at one junction end, which may reflect a read error. This chain joins TRBV6-6 and TRBJ1-6; D remains unclear. CDR3 length: 14 amino acids. Germline CDR1 MNHNY, CDR2 SVGAGI (reference sequence). CDR3 sequence reads: CASSDLVVISPLHF. CDR3 coding DNA: TGTGCCAGCAGTGACCTAGTAGTTATTTCACCGCTCCACTTT.

This clonotype appeared a single time. The CDR3 does not close with the conserved phenylalanine or tryptophan, likely indicating a read error. The CDR3 loop reads CASSYSIRGSFTPEQFL. In DNA, the CDR3 is TGTGCCAGCAGTTACAGTATACGCGGGAGTTTCACCCCTGAGCAGTTCCTC. The chain employs TRBV6-2 or TRBV6-3 and TRBJ2-1; 7 nucleotides match TRBD2. CDR1 and CDR2 from the germline V gene are MNHEY and SVGEGT. The CDR3 contains 17 residues. The trim removed 2 bases at V and 9 bases at J, leaving 16 bases unmatched.

Details on this clonotype: Relative to the germline gene, one junction end is altered; a read error may explain this. V is TRBV6-5 and J is TRBJ1-2, with D possibly being TRBD1 (6 bases). CDR3 size: 15 residues. Per germline, CDR1 MNHEY and CDR2 SVGAGI. Here the CDR3 DNA reads TGTCCCAGCAGTTCCCAGGCAGGGGTCGCCTATGGCTACACCTTC. Translated, it gives CPSSSQAGVAYGYTF.

This clonotype occurred a few times. The conserved phenylalanine or tryptophan normally closing the CDR3 is absent here, so this likely arose from a read error. The chain couples TRBV5-5 to TRBJ2-2; D is perhaps TRBD2 (5 bases). The CDR3 contains 15 residues. Germline V CDR1 and CDR2: SGHKS, YYEKEE (reference sequence). The V end lost 6 bases, the J end lost 0 bases, and 12 bases lay between the germline ends. The CDR3 spells CASTMTNANTGELFY. CDR3 DNA sequence: TGTGCCAGCACCATGACTAATGCGAACACCGGGGAGCTGTTTTAT.

This clonotype was seen at least ten times. V usage is TRBV28 and J usage is TRBJ2-5; no firm D call. CDR3 size: 13 residues. The V and J ends lost 1 base and 7 bases respectively, with 10 bases between them. Looked up from germline, CDR1 is MDHEN and CDR2 is SYDVKM. CDR3 DNA: TGTGCCAGCAGTTTATCCAGCCATGGGACCCAGTACTTC. The encoded protein is CASSLSSHGTQYF.

V usage is TRBV5-5 and J usage is TRBJ2-7; 7 positions agree with TRBD1. Germline CDR1 reads SGHKS; CDR2 reads YYEKEE (reference sequence). The length of the CDR3 is 17 residues. The J segment lost 5 bases and the V segment lost 4 bases, leaving 18 bases of the junction unmatched. Here the CDR3 DNA reads TGTGCCAGCAGCGGTCCAGGGGGTGACCGTATGATGCACGAGCAGTACTTC. Translation: CASSGPGGDRMMHEQYF. Combining the CDR3 with reference TRBV5-5 and TRBJ2-7 gives the whole variable domain DAGVTQSPTHLIKTRGQQVTLRCSPISGHKSVSWYQQVLGQGPQFIFQYYEKEERGRGNFPDRFSARQFPNYSSELNVNALLLGDSALYLCASSGPGGDRMMHEQYFGPGTRLTVT.

As for this clonotype: A much larger clone sits a single nucleotide away, making a read error possible. The J gene is TRBJ1-5, the V gene TRBV15; D is uncertain. V was clipped by 4 bases and J by 4 bases, with 5 bases between them. CDR1 and CDR2 (germline): LNHNV, YYDKDF (reference sequence). This CDR3 contains 12 residues. This CDR3 reads CATSIENQPQHF. The CDR3 DNA is TGTGCCACCAGCATAGAAAATCAGCCCCAGCATTTT.

This chain connects TRBV10-3 to TRBJ2-7; D ambiguous. Germline lookup yields CDR1 ENHRY and CDR2 SYGVKD. The CDR3 is 13 amino acids. Trimming left V 5 bases short and J 0 bases short, with 8 bases between. CDR3 in DNA: TGTGCCATCAGTAGGGCCTACTCCTACGAGCAGTACTTC. Translating it yields CAISRAYSYEQYF.

In the case of this clonotype: The DNA is omitted, as the CDR3 cannot be located on it reliably, and the CDR3 follows TCRdb's listing. The chain joins TRBV29-1 to TRBJ2-5; the table's D gene call, TRBD2, was not cross checked with the DNA. Germline values: CDR1 SQVTM, CDR2 ANQGSEA. Inclusive of both ends, the CDR3 amounts to 16 amino acids. CDR3 amino acids: CNVAGGNERGRETHYF.